These T cell receptor beta chains were read from a single sample in a study of technical replicates of blood from a few donors. Libraries were prepared by immunoSEQ multiplex PCR; TCRdb keeps only in-frame clonotypes and omits some of them. The sample contains some 54,000 clones, around 93% of which appear only once. Sequencing was performed on PBMCs. The receptors stem from a human donor in good health. Some clones in this sample may be carry-over from other donors' samples. Each CDR3 is given with its conserved first and last residue. The D gene is left open where the match is weak. The listing skips clone size in some rows; elsewhere it reads once, few, many or a size class.

abundance: .; j_gene: TRBJ1-2; d_gene: .; v_gene: TRBV7-9; CDR3aa: CASSLASNTYYGYTF; CDR3nt: TGTGCCAGCAGCTTAGCCTCGAACACCTACTATGGCTACACCTTC
abundance: once; j_gene: TRBJ2-2; d_gene: .; v_gene: TRBV30; CDR3aa: CAWSTRGTSRDTGELFF; CDR3nt: TGTGCCTGGAGTACCCGGGGGACGTCGAGGGACACCGGGGAGCTGTTTTTT
abundance: .; j_gene: TRBJ1-1; d_gene: .; v_gene: TRBV15; CDR3aa: CATSRQGMNTEAFF; CDR3nt: TGTGCCACCAGCAGGCAGGGGATGAACACTGAAGCTTTCTTT
abundance: .; j_gene: TRBJ2-7; d_gene: TRBD2; v_gene: TRBV15; CDR3aa: CATSSPRGAVYEQYF; CDR3nt: TGTGCCACCAGCAGCCCGCGGGGGGCTGTATACGAGCAGTACTTC
abundance: .; j_gene: TRBJ1-2; d_gene: TRBD1; v_gene: TRBV6-1; CDR3aa: CASSLPGTGKGYTF; CDR3nt: TGTGCCAGCAGTTTACCCGGGACAGGGAAAGGCTACACCTTC
abundance: .; j_gene: TRBJ1-1; d_gene: .; v_gene: TRBV10-3; CDR3aa: CAISQQAAGVLMNTEAFF; CDR3nt: TGTGCCATCAGTCAACAGGCGGCAGGGGTACTTATGAACACTGAAGCTTTCTTT
abundance: .; j_gene: TRBJ2-7; d_gene: .; v_gene: TRBV4-1; CDR3aa: CASSRLEGAPRYEQYF; CDR3nt: TGCGCCAGCAGCCGACTGGAAGGGGCCCCCCGCTACGAGCAGTACTTC
abundance: few; j_gene: TRBJ1-1; d_gene: .; v_gene: TRBV12-1; CDR3aa: CASRGRVGEAFF; CDR3nt: TGTGCCAGCAGGGGCAGGGTGGGTGAAGCTTTCTTT
abundance: .; j_gene: TRBJ2-1; d_gene: .; v_gene: TRBV6-1; CDR3aa: CASRGGAVDEQFF; CDR3nt: TGTGCCAGCAGGGGCGGGGCGGTCGATGAGCAGTTCTTC
abundance: .; j_gene: TRBJ2-1; d_gene: TRBD2; v_gene: TRBV12-5; CDR3aa: CASGLVRIAGAYNEQFF; CDR3nt: TGTGCTAGTGGTTTGGTACGGATAGCGGGAGCCTACAATGAGCAGTTCTTC
abundance: .; j_gene: TRBJ2-1; d_gene: TRBD2; v_gene: TRBV9; CDR3aa: CASSVGTSGYNEQFF; CDR3nt: TGTGCCAGCAGCGTCGGGACTAGCGGGTACAATGAGCAGTTCTTC
abundance: .; j_gene: TRBJ2-2; d_gene: TRBD2; v_gene: TRBV4-3; CDR3aa: CASRGRGAGPGELFF; CDR3nt: TGCGCCAGCAGAGGGAGGGGTGCGGGACCCGGGGAGCTGTTTTTT
abundance: .; j_gene: TRBJ2-6; d_gene: .; v_gene: TRBV4-3; CDR3aa: CASSQDLATGANVLTF; CDR3nt: TGCGCCAGCAGCCAAGATTTGGCAACCGGGGCCAACGTCCTGACTTTC
abundance: .; j_gene: TRBJ1-5; d_gene: .; v_gene: TRBV29-1; CDR3aa: CSVVFGGRQGSNQPQHF; CDR3nt: TGCAGCGTTGTTTTCGGTGGAAGGCAGGGGAGCAATCAGCCCCAGCATTTT
abundance: .; j_gene: TRBJ1-1; d_gene: TRBD1; v_gene: TRBV7-2; CDR3aa: CASSTRTGGNTEAFF; CDR3nt: TGTGCCAGCAGCACTCGGACAGGGGGGAACACTGAAGCTTTCTTT
abundance: .; j_gene: TRBJ2-2; d_gene: TRBD2; v_gene: TRBV5-1; CDR3aa: CASSYAGGFDTGELFF; CDR3nt: TGCGCCAGCAGCTACGCGGGGGGATTCGACACCGGGGAGCTGTTTTTT
abundance: .; j_gene: TRBJ2-7; d_gene: .; v_gene: TRBV12-1; CDR3aa: CASSFGGSRYEQYF; CDR3nt: TGTGCCAGCAGCTTTGGGGGCAGCCGCTACGAGCAGTACTTC
abundance: .; j_gene: TRBJ2-2; d_gene: TRBD2; v_gene: TRBV19; CDR3aa: CASRGGWSNTGELFF; CDR3nt: TGTGCCAGTCGGGGGGGATGGTCGAACACCGGGGAGCTGTTTTTT
abundance: .; j_gene: TRBJ2-1; d_gene: TRBD2; v_gene: TRBV4-1; CDR3aa: CASSQPGLGRDEQFF; CDR3nt: TGCGCCAGCAGCCAACCGGGACTAGGGAGGGATGAGCAGTTCTTC
abundance: .; j_gene: TRBJ2-7; d_gene: TRBD2; v_gene: TRBV2; CDR3aa: CATQTSGSSHEQYF; CDR3nt: TGTGCCACCCAGACTAGCGGGAGTTCCCACGAGCAGTACTTC
abundance: .; j_gene: TRBJ2-7; d_gene: .; v_gene: TRBV28; CDR3aa: CASSSSDSHEQYF; CDR3nt: TGTGCCAGCAGTTCCTCGGACAGCCACGAGCAGTACTTC
abundance: .; j_gene: TRBJ1-1; d_gene: TRBD1; v_gene: TRBV6-1; CDR3aa: CASSRGGRGTEAFF; CDR3nt: TGTGCCAGCAGCCGAGGGGGCAGGGGAACTGAAGCTTTCTTT
abundance: .; j_gene: TRBJ1-2; d_gene: TRBD1; v_gene: TRBV28; CDR3aa: CASRVDTGGLGGYTF; CDR3nt: TGTGCCAGCAGAGTAGATACAGGGGGCTTGGGTGGCTACACCTTC
abundance: .; j_gene: TRBJ2-3; d_gene: .; v_gene: TRBV2; CDR3aa: CASSAETGAPSTDTQYF; CDR3nt: TGTGCCAGCAGCGCCGAGACTGGGGCACCTAGCACAGATACGCAGTATTTT
abundance: .; j_gene: TRBJ2-7; d_gene: .; v_gene: TRBV6-5; CDR3aa: CASSYSPGTYEQYF; CDR3nt: TGTGCCAGCAGTTACTCACCGGGAACATACGAGCAGTACTTC
abundance: .; j_gene: TRBJ1-1; d_gene: TRBD1; v_gene: TRBV6-6; CDR3aa: CASSYLTGLNTEAFF; CDR3nt: TGTGCCAGCAGTTACCTGACAGGGTTGAACACTGAAGCTTTCTTT
abundance: .; j_gene: TRBJ1-3; d_gene: TRBD1; v_gene: TRBV2; CDR3aa: CAGARDSGNTIYF; CDR3nt: TGTGCCGGGGCCCGGGACAGTGGAAACACCATATATTTT
abundance: .; j_gene: TRBJ1-2; d_gene: .; v_gene: TRBV21-1; CDR3aa: CASRIPQGAVNGYTF; CDR3nt: TGTGCCAGCCGAATCCCACAGGGGGCGGTCAATGGCTACACCTTC
abundance: .; j_gene: TRBJ2-7; d_gene: .; v_gene: TRBV6-1; CDR3aa: CASSETGSPYEQYF; CDR3nt: TGTGCCAGCAGTGAAACAGGGTCCCCCTACGAGCAGTACTTC
abundance: .; j_gene: TRBJ2-7; d_gene: TRBD1; v_gene: TRBV7-2; CDR3aa: CASSLTGVPYEQYF; CDR3nt: TGTGCCAGCAGCTTGACAGGGGTCCCCTACGAGCAGTACTTC
abundance: .; j_gene: TRBJ2-3; d_gene: TRBD2; v_gene: TRBV30; CDR3aa: CAWSPLGRDTDTQYF; CDR3nt: TGTGCCTGGAGTCCCCTCGGGAGGGACACAGATACGCAGTATTTT
abundance: .; j_gene: TRBJ1-2; d_gene: TRBD1; v_gene: TRBV15; CDR3aa: CATSRDWGQDYGYTF; CDR3nt: TGTGCCACCAGCAGAGATTGGGGACAGGATTATGGCTACACCTTC
abundance: .; j_gene: TRBJ1-2; d_gene: TRBD1; v_gene: TRBV7-8; CDR3aa: CASSKDRGHGGYTF; CDR3nt: TGTGCCAGCAGCAAGGACAGGGGGCACGGTGGCTACACCTTC
abundance: .; j_gene: TRBJ2-3; d_gene: .; v_gene: TRBV7-9; CDR3aa: CASRERATSGTQYF; CDR3nt: TGTGCCAGCAGAGAGAGGGCCACTTCCGGTACGCAGTATTTT
abundance: .; j_gene: TRBJ2-5; d_gene: TRBD2; v_gene: TRBV7-7; CDR3aa: CASSSGAGLEETQYF; CDR3nt: TGTGCCAGCAGCTCCGGCGCGGGACTAGAAGAGACCCAGTACTTC
abundance: .; j_gene: TRBJ1-1; d_gene: .; v_gene: TRBV5-1; CDR3aa: CASSTGRVTEAFF; CDR3nt: TGCGCCAGCAGCACAGGGCGGGTCACTGAAGCTTTCTTT
abundance: .; j_gene: TRBJ2-5; d_gene: .; v_gene: TRBV4-3; CDR3aa: CASSQEPWEETQYF; CDR3nt: TGCGCCAGCAGCCAAGAGCCGTGGGAGGAGACCCAGTACTTC
abundance: .; j_gene: TRBJ2-7; d_gene: TRBD2; v_gene: TRBV12-5; CDR3aa: CASGLFSATGLASEPVYEQYF; CDR3nt: TGTGCTAGTGGTTTGTTCTCGGCGACGGGACTAGCCTCTGAACCCGTCTACGAGCAGTACTTC
abundance: once; j_gene: TRBJ1-3; d_gene: .; v_gene: TRBV5-1; CDR3aa: CASSRDIRAGNTIYF; CDR3nt: TGCGCCAGCTCCAGGGACATTCGGGCTGGAAACACCATATATTTT
abundance: .; j_gene: TRBJ2-7; d_gene: .; v_gene: TRBV30; CDR3aa: CAWSPDIYEQYF; CDR3nt: TGTGCCTGGAGCCCAGATATCTACGAGCAGTACTTC
abundance: .; j_gene: TRBJ1-3; d_gene: .; v_gene: TRBV5-1; CDR3aa: CASSLEWSSSGNTIYF; CDR3nt: TGCGCCAGCAGCTTGGAATGGAGCTCCTCTGGAAACACCATATATTTT
abundance: .; j_gene: TRBJ2-7; d_gene: TRBD2; v_gene: TRBV4-1; CDR3aa: CASSPTLTSGRHEQYF; CDR3nt: TGCGCCAGCAGCCCAACTCTGACTAGCGGGAGGCACGAGCAGTACTTC